The 16 T cell receptor beta chains reported below all come from one sample, sequenced in a study of T-cell reconstitution after alpha-beta-depleted transplantation in children (dated by TCRdb to about 2016). The meaning of the sample's treatment or condition label: allogeneic hematopoietic cell transplantation with graft depleted of TCRalphabeta T cells and CD19 B cells. Library preparation employed PCR. Sequencing used an Illumina HiSeq 2500. Molecular barcoding was employed in the preparation of TCR libraries, with unique molecular identifiers being used to normalize TCRbeta repertoire quantification. The raw public reads went through TCRdb reprocessing: fastp at Q25, MiXCR clone calling, in-frame beta chains kept. Identical CDR3 protein sequences are pooled into one entry, listed with their most common genes and DNA. A total of hundreds of thousands of distinct CDR3 sequences appear in this sample, around 13% of them only once. Approximately 0.8% of the sample lies in the top ten.

Sequenced material: PBMCs, taken before TCRalphabeta/CD19-depleted stem cell transplant. These receptors came from a girl aged 2-10 years with congenital amegakaryocytic thrombocytopenia, due to receive a stem cell transplant.

The chain recombines TRBV5-1 with TRBJ2-1; 7 bases align to TRBD1. CDR1 and CDR2 (germline): SGHRS, YFSETQ. V lost 4 bases and J lost 14; bases outside the gene matches: 9. The CDR3 length is 12 residues. The CDR3 nucleotides read TGCGCCAGCAGCGACATAGACAGGGCTAAGTTCTTC. Protein: CASSDIDRAKFF. Looking up the rest from reference TRBV5-1 and TRBJ2-1 gives the full variable domain: KAGVTQTPRYLIKTRGQQVTLSCSPISGHRSVSWYQQTPGQGLQFLFEYFSETQRNKGNFPGRFSGRQFSNSRSEMNVSTLELGDSALYLCASSDIDRAKFFGPGTRLTVL.

This clonotype was seen at least ten times. V is TRBV11-2 and J is TRBJ2-3, with unresolved D. The CDR3 runs 13 residues. Looked up from germline, CDR1 is SGHAT and CDR2 is FQNNGV. Trimming removed 5 bases at V and 2 bases at J, with 8 bases between. The CDR3 region has the DNA TGTGCCAGCAGCCGTCACTACACAGATACGCAGTATTTT. This codes for CASSRHYTDTQYF.

Worth noting for this clonotype: A much bigger clone sits one base away, suggesting this may be a read error. The V gene is TRBV27, the J gene TRBJ2-2; D remains unclear. This CDR3 has 14 residues. Trimming removed 8 bases at V and 2 bases at J, with 12 bases between. The germline V gene has CDR1 MNHEY and CDR2 SMNVEV (reference sequence). CDR3 bases: TGTGCCAGCCGCACTACACGAAACACCGGGGAGCTGTTTTTT. This codes for CASRTTRNTGELFF.

The table lists this clonotype with many counts. This chain joins TRBV5-1 and TRBJ2-7, with 10 bases matching TRBD1. J gave up 5 bases and V 4 bases, and 27 bases lay outside the gene matches. Germline-derived CDR1 and CDR2 are SGHRS and YFSETQ. This CDR3 is built from 21 residues. The CDR3 DNA is TGCGCCAGCAGCCTAACCCTGACCCGGGACAGGGGCCCGATGGGTTTCCACGAGCAGTACTTC. It encodes CASSLTLTRDRGPMGFHEQYF.

This clonotype has at least ten counts. This sequence joins TRBV12-3 or TRBV12-4 and TRBJ1-1; D is undetermined. This CDR3 is built from 12 residues. V lost 2 bases and J lost 11, with 12 bases in between. The chain's CDR3 is CASSLRAPGAFF. The CDR3 coding sequence is TGTGCCAGCAGTTTAAGGGCCCCCGGGGCTTTCTTT.

This chain joins TRBV15 and TRBJ2-7; perhaps TRBD2 as D (5 bases). From germline, CDR1 is LNHNV and CDR2 YYDKDF (reference sequence). V lost 0 bases and J lost 7, with 13 bases in between. This CDR3 is built from 14 residues. CDR3 nucleotides: TGTGCCACCAGCAGAGATGTATCCCCGGGAGAGCAGTACTTC. Amino acids: CATSRDVSPGEQYF.

This clonotype was counted between two and nine times. The chain is built from TRBV19 and TRBJ2-1, with 12 bases that match TRBD2. The CDR3 runs to 15 residues. The germline CDR1 and CDR2 sequences are LNHDA and SQIVND (reference sequence). V was pared by 6 bases and J by 3 bases, with 3 bases of the junction left unmatched. CDR3 nucleotide sequence: TGTGCCAGTAGGAAGGGACTAGCGGGCTACAATGAGCAGTTCTTC. Amino acids: CASRKGLAGYNEQFF.

The chain couples TRBV7-2 to TRBJ2-5; 10 bases match TRBD2. The germline V gene has CDR1 SGHTA and CDR2 FQGNSA. The CDR3 is made up of 16 amino acids. V lost 2 bases, J lost 4 bases, and 7 bases stayed unmatched. The CDR3: CASSLTLIAGGETQYF. CDR3 DNA: TGTGCCAGCAGCTTAACTTTGATAGCGGGAGGAGAGACCCAGTACTTC. Complete variable domain (other parts from reference TRBV7-2 and TRBJ2-5): GAGVSQSPSNKVTEKGKDVELRCDPISGHTALYWYRQSLGQGLEFLIYFQGNSAPDKSGLPSDRFSAERTGGSVSTLTIQRTQQEDSAVYLCASSLTLIAGGETQYFGPGTRLLVL.

The V gene is TRBV27, the J gene TRBJ2-1; TRBD2 agrees at 15 bases. This CDR3 region has 19 residues. Germline V gene data show CDR1 as MNHEY and CDR2 as SMNVEV (reference sequence). V lost 4 bases, J lost 0 bases, and 7 bases stayed unmatched. CDR3 region: CASSSYGLAGGPSYNEQFF. CDR3 nucleotides: TGTGCCAGCAGTTCTTACGGACTAGCGGGAGGGCCCTCCTACAATGAGCAGTTCTTC.

There are many counts of this clonotype. The chain has TRBV6-2 or TRBV6-3 and TRBJ1-2, with D perhaps TRBD1 (6 bases). Trimming cost V 7 bases and J 2 bases, with 32 bases left between them. CDR1 is MNHEY, CDR2 SVGEGT, per germline. This CDR3 is built from 20 residues. In nucleotides, the CDR3 is TGTGCCAGCACCTTATGGATCGGCGGGGGGCAGGGACCACCAAACTATGGCTACACCTTC. Its translation is CASTLWIGGGQGPPNYGYTF.

Regarding this clonotype: A much larger clone sits a single nucleotide away, making a read error possible. This chain links TRBV29-1 with TRBJ1-1; no reliable D call. The germline CDR1 and CDR2 sequences are SQVTM and ANQGSEA. CDR3 size: 15 residues. CDR3: CRVVVRAGPNTEAFF. The CDR3 DNA follows: TGCAGGGTTGTCGTTCGGGCAGGACCGAACACTGAAGCTTTCTTT.

This clonotype has more than one count but fewer than ten. The chain has TRBV7-9 and TRBJ2-7, with D perhaps matching TRBD2 (5 bases). CDR1 is SEHNR and CDR2 is FQNEAQ in the germline V gene (reference sequence). V dropped 4 bases and J dropped 1 base, with 20 bases sitting between them. The CDR3 contains 17 residues. The CDR3 coding sequence is TGTGCCAGCAGCTCACCCCGGGGAACACCTCATTCCTACGAGCAGTACTTC. Residues: CASSSPRGTPHSYEQYF. Full variable domain (outside the CDR3, taken from reference TRBV7-9 and TRBJ2-7): DTGVSQNPRHKITKRGQNVTFRCDPISEHNRLYWYRQTLGQGPEFLTYFQNEAQLEKSRLLSDRFSAERPKGSFSTLEIQRTEQGDSAMYLCASSSPRGTPHSYEQYFGPGTRLTVT.

This clonotype was seen more than once but under ten times. The genes are TRBV5-1 and TRBJ2-1; 10 bases agree with TRBD2. Germline CDR1 is SGHRS and CDR2 is YFSETQ. After removal of 1 base from V and 10 bases from J, the junction contained 8 bases not matched to a gene. The CDR3 is made up of 15 amino acids. CDR3 sequence (DNA): TGCGCCAGCAGCTTGAGTAGCGGGAGGTCTCCGGAGCAGTTCTTC. This gives the protein CASSLSSGRSPEQFF.

The genes are TRBV12-3 or TRBV12-4 and TRBJ1-6, with a tentative D call TRBD1 (6 bases). The CDR3 has 15 residues. V was trimmed by 3 bases and J by 8 bases, leaving 14 bases between them. The CDR3 nucleotides read TGTGCCAGCAGTTTGAGGGGGACAACAGATTCACCCCTCCACTTT. It translates to CASSLRGTTDSPLHF.

In regard to this clonotype: A read error may be the cause here, since a much bigger clone is one base away. The chain joins TRBV4-1 to TRBJ2-2; D may be TRBD2 (5 bases). CDR1 and CDR2 from the germline V gene are MGHRA and YSYEKL. The ends were cut back, 6 bases at V and 7 bases at J, with 21 bases in the middle. The CDR3 has 16 amino acids. The CDR3 DNA sequence: TGCGCCAGCAGAAATAGCGTGAGGGCCCTCGGCGGGGAGCTGTTTTTT. It yields the protein CASRNSVRALGGELFF.

This clonotype was seen repeatedly, ten times or more. The CDR3 nucleotides are TGCAGCGTTGCCCAGCGGGAAGATCTTCGGGCGGATACGCAGTATTTT. Translating gives CSVAQREDLRADTQYF. The chain joins TRBV29-1 to TRBJ2-3; TRBD2 agrees at 7 bases. Germline lookup yields CDR1 SQVTM and CDR2 ANQGSEA. Trimming at V came to 4 bases and at J to 6 bases, leaving 16 bases not matched to a gene. The CDR3 sequence is 16 residues long.